The text below deals with one TCR beta chain. The CDR3 extends over 15 amino acids. J gave up 2 bases and V 4 bases, and 6 bases lay outside the gene matches. The germline V gene has CDR1 SGHNT and CDR2 YYREEE (reference sequence). These data belong to a study of cytomegalovirus exposure and HLA in healthy donors. Everyone who donated was a healthy bone marrow donor. Researchers ran the PCR with 60 Vbeta and 13 Jbeta primers. The protocol was immunoSEQ multiplex PCR, while the TCRdb copy is restricted to in-frame clones and leaves out a portion. Altogether some 150,000 clones are present, roughly 84% being singletons, with the ten largest covering roughly 1.5%.

This chain connects TRBV5-4 to TRBJ2-5; 9 nucleotides align to TRBD1. This TCR derives from a male donor in good health and CMV-seronegative. The sequencing input was PBMCs. The CDR3 DNA is TGTGCCAGCAGCAACGGACAGGGGCTACAAGAGACCCAGTACTTC. It is translated as CASSNGQGLQETQYF.